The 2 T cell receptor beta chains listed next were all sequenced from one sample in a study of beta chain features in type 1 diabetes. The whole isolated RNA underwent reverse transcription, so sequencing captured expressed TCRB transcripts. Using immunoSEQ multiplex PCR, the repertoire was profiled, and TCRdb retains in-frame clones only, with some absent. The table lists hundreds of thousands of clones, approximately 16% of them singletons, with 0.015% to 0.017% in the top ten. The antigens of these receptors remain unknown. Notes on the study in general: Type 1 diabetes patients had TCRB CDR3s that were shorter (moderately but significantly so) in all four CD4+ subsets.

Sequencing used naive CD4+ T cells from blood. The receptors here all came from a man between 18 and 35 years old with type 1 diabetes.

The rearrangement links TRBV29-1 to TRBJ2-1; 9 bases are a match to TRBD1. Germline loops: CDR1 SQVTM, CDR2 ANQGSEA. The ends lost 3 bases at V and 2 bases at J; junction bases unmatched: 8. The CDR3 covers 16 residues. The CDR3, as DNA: TGCAGCGTTGACACTGGGACAGGGATCCCCTACAATGAGCAGTTCTTC. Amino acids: CSVDTGTGIPYNEQFF.

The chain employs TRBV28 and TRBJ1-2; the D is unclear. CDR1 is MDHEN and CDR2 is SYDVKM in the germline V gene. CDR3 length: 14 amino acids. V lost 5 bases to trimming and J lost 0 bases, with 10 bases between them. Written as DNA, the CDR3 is TGTGCCAGCAGTCTGGGCTGGTCTAACTATGGCTACACCTTC. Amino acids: CASSLGWSNYGYTF.